This TCR beta chain was documented in a study of technical replicates of blood from several donors (dated 2017 in TCRdb). This clone is a singleton in its sample. Its antigen remains unidentified. No much larger clone is present one base from it, and per-base qualities are unavailable. Libraries were made using the immunoSEQ multiplex PCR assay. Here the immuneACCESS table is served through TCRdb, limited to in-frame sequences with V and J called. Missing clones are a known gap in these copies; in checked studies unresolved V genes cover under half, and the rest lacks a known reason. The sample includes roughly 68,000 clones, with nearly 98% observed a single time. Approximately 0.3% of the sample is held by the ten biggest clonotypes. The source material was T cells isolated from PBMCs. The source of this sequence is a human donor in good health.

The base sequence is TGCGCCAGCAGTCCAGACAGGCAACTCCAAGAGACCCAGTACTTC. Translated, it gives CASSPDRQLQETQYF. In this chain, TRBV4-1 is recombined with TRBJ2-5, and TRBD1 may be the D gene, going by 6 matching bases. The junction carries 15 bases between V and J, which are trimmed by 6 bases and 1 base respectively. The germline V gene encodes CDR1 MGHRA and CDR2 YSYEKL. The CDR3 covers 15 residues, taking in both the cysteine and the phenylalanine. Of the read, only the CDR3 DNA is kept; its 45 bases are in frame from base 1.